Shown below are 24 T cell receptor beta chains from a single sample sequenced in a study of regulatory T cells in long-lasting Graves disease. With iRepertoire HTBI primers and Arm-PCR of CDR3 regions, TCR beta libraries were built. TCRdb reanalysed the multiplex PCR reads using MiXCR and keeps one entry per CDR3 protein. The sample lists 650,000 to 700,000 distinct CDR3 sequences, about 30% occurring once. Time point meaning: persistent/refractory GD, antithyroid drugs over 5 years with positive TRAb. TCR sequences were obtained from RNA taken from PBMCs. Sequences were derived from peripheral blood mononuclear cells (PBMCs), sampled when the disease was refractory, from a patient treated with antithyroid drugs. Receptor source: a female donor with Graves disease.

The rearrangement links TRBV6-1 to TRBJ1-5; D unresolved. The CDR3 totals 13 residues. Trimming pared 2 bases from V and 9 bases from J, leaving 11 bases between. In germline, CDR1 is MNHNS, CDR2 SASEGT. CDR3 sequence: CASSEIGAGPQHF. CDR3 in DNA: TGTGCCAGCAGTGAAATCGGAGCAGGGCCCCAGCATTTT.

This chain joins TRBV6-2 or TRBV6-3 and TRBJ2-5; D unresolved. Trimming shortened V by 2 bases and J by 1 base, and 5 bases separated the two germline ends. This CDR3 is built from 13 residues. CDR1 and CDR2 (germline): MNHEY, SVGEGT. The chain's CDR3 is CASSYEFQETQYF. The CDR3 nucleotides read TGTGCCAGCAGTTACGAGTTCCAAGAGACCCAGTACTTC.

The chain uses TRBV29-1 and TRBJ1-1; D gene unclear. CDR1 SQVTM and CDR2 ANQGSEA come from the germline V gene. The CDR3 is 13 residues long. The ends were cut back, 3 bases at V and 0 bases at J, with 8 bases in the middle. CDR3 loop: CSVEWRLNTEAFF. The CDR3 DNA reads as TGCAGCGTTGAGTGGAGACTGAACACTGAAGCTTTCTTT. The variable domain in full, completed from reference TRBV29-1 and TRBJ1-1, reads SAVISQKPSRDICQRGTSLTIQCQVDSQVTMMFWYRQQPGQSLTLIATANQGSEATYESGFVIDKFPISRPNLTFSTLTVSNMSPEDSSIYLCSVEWRLNTEAFFGQGTRLTVV.

The chain carries TRBV4-2 and TRBJ1-2; possible D gene TRBD1, 6 bases. The ends were cut back, 0 bases at V and 8 bases at J, with 7 bases in the middle. The CDR3 is 12 amino acids. CDR1 is LGHNA and CDR2 is YNFKEQ in the germline V gene. Written as DNA, the CDR3 is TGTGCCAGCAGCCAAGAAGGGGGAGGCTACACCTTC. This sequence encodes CASSQEGGGYTF.

This clonotype was counted many times. One end of the junction does not line up with germline, which may come from a read error. V usage is TRBV12-3 or TRBV12-4 and J usage is TRBJ1-5, with TRBD1 matching 10 bases. The CDR3 has 14 residues. CDR3 residues: CASRLGTGVQPQHF. Written as DNA, the CDR3 is TGTGCCAGCAGGTTAGGGACAGGGGTGCAGCCCCAGCATTTT.

CDR3 loop: CASSWDRGAEAFF. The CDR3 DNA sequence: TGTGCCAGCAGCTGGGACAGGGGCGCTGAAGCTTTCTTT. This chain connects TRBV7-2 to TRBJ1-1, with 10 bases that match TRBD1. Germline V gene data show CDR1 as SGHTA and CDR2 as FQGNSA. There are 13 residues in the CDR3. V shed 4 bases, J shed 6 bases, and the junction held 2 bases outside the gene matches.

In its sample, this clonotype was seen a few times. The V gene is TRBV12-5, the J gene TRBJ1-5; D gene uncertain. This CDR3 has 13 residues. V lost 4 bases and J 6 bases, leaving 10 bases between the germline ends. CDR1 LGHNT and CDR2 FRNRAP come from the germline V gene. For the CDR3, the DNA is TGTGCTAGTGGTTCTAGCTCGAGTCAGCCCCAGCATTTT. It translates to CASGSSSSQPQHF. Looking up the rest from reference TRBV12-5 and TRBJ1-5 gives the full variable domain: DARVTQTPRHKVTEMGQEVTMRCQPILGHNTVFWYRQTMMQGLELLAYFRNRAPLDDSGMPKDRFSAEMPDATLATLKIQPSEPRDSAVYFCASGSSSSQPQHFGDGTRLSIL.

The chain carries TRBV6-9 and TRBJ1-1; the D gene is possibly TRBD1 (5 bases). This CDR3 comprises 14 residues. CDR1 is MNHGY, CDR2 SVAAGI, per germline. Trimming removed 2 bases at V and 4 bases at J, with 11 bases between. CDR3 DNA sequence: TGTGCCAGCAGTTATAGGGTGGGGGGCACTGAAGCTTTCTTT. Translating it yields CASSYRVGGTEAFF.

This clonotype was seen only a few times. The chain carries TRBV7-3 and TRBJ2-5; TRBD1 aligns across 10 bases. Germline V CDR1 and CDR2: SGHTA, FQGTGA. There are 15 residues in the CDR3. The trim removed 2 bases at V and 3 bases at J, leaving 3 bases unmatched. The CDR3 nucleotides are TGTGCCAGCAGCTTAGGGGGGACAGGGGAAGAGACCCAGTACTTC. Amino acid sequence: CASSLGGTGEETQYF.

The V gene is TRBV6-1, the J gene TRBJ1-5; TRBD1 matches at 8 bases. The CDR3 loop spans 15 amino acids. Per the germline V gene, CDR1 is MNHNS and CDR2 is SASEGT. The ends lost 5 bases at V and 4 bases at J; junction bases unmatched: 7. CDR3 protein: CASSTNTGGNQPQHF. The CDR3 nucleotides are TGTGCCAGCAGTACAAATACAGGGGGTAATCAGCCCCAGCATTTT.

The chain employs TRBV12-3 or TRBV12-4 and TRBJ2-7, with TRBD1 matching over 9 bases. CDR3 length equals 15 residues. The trim removed 6 bases at V and 5 bases at J, leaving 11 bases unmatched. The CDR3 DNA reads as TGTGCCAGCAGACCCCCTTCGGGACAGGGTGACGAGCAGTACTTC. Translating gives CASRPPSGQGDEQYF.

There are a few counts of this clonotype. The chain joins TRBV19 to TRBJ1-4, with 8 bases matching TRBD1. The CDR3 extends over 15 amino acids. The trim removed 5 bases at V and 7 bases at J, leaving 9 bases unmatched. CDR1 and CDR2 (germline): LNHDA, SQIVND (reference sequence). Here the CDR3 DNA reads TGTGCCAGTAGTCTCGGGACAGGTATTGGTGAAAAACTGTTTTTT. The encoded protein is CASSLGTGIGEKLFF. Combining the CDR3 with reference TRBV19 and TRBJ1-4 gives the whole variable domain DGGITQSPKYLFRKEGQNVTLSCEQNLNHDAMYWYRQDPGQGLRLIYYSQIVNDFQKGDIAEGYSVSREKKESFPLTVTSAQKNPTAFYLCASSLGTGIGEKLFFGSGTQLSVL.

The chain carries TRBV9 and TRBJ2-5, with D perhaps TRBD1 or TRBD2 (5 bases each). Germline CDR1 is SGDLS and CDR2 is YYNGEE. The CDR3 is 13 residues long. Trimming pared 3 bases from V and 5 bases from J, leaving 11 bases between. The CDR3 loop is CASSAGTSETQYF. The CDR3 DNA reads as TGTGCCAGCAGCGCCGGGACGTCGGAGACCCAGTACTTC.

This clonotype has only a few counts. The gene calls are TRBV6-2 or TRBV6-3 and TRBJ1-5; TRBD1 matches 7 bases. Germline assignment: CDR1 MNHEY and CDR2 SVGEGT. J lost 0 bases, V lost 6 bases, and 2 bases had no gene match. CDR3 length: 14 residues. The CDR3 nucleotides are TGTGCCAGCAGACAGGGGACTAGCAATCAGCCCCAGCATTTT. It specifies CASRQGTSNQPQHF.

The chain links TRBV5-1 to TRBJ2-7; D assignment may be TRBD1 or TRBD2 (5 bases each). Germline assignment: CDR1 SGHRS and CDR2 YFSETQ. The CDR3 totals 15 residues. V gave up 5 bases and J gave up 0 bases, with 15 bases separating them. CDR3 DNA: TGCGCCAGCAGTGGGCCGAGGGGTAGCTCCTACGAGCAGTACTTC. Protein sequence: CASSGPRGSSYEQYF.

The chain combines TRBV12-3 or TRBV12-4 with TRBJ1-4; TRBD1 matches 8 bases. The CDR3 is made up of 14 amino acids. V shed 5 bases and J 6 bases; nucleotides not matched to a gene: 5. The CDR3 DNA is TGTGCCAGCAGTCCCAGGGGGCGACATGAAAAACTGTTTTTT. Encoded protein: CASSPRGRHEKLFF.

This clonotype was counted ten times or more. This sequence joins TRBV6-9 and TRBJ1-2, with D possibly being TRBD1 (5 bases). Germline-derived CDR1 and CDR2 are MNHGY and SVAAGI. Trimming took 3 bases from V and 0 from J, leaving 11 bases between them. This CDR3 contains 15 residues. CDR3 region: CASSYPGQTNYGYTF. As DNA, the CDR3 is TGTGCCAGCAGTTACCCAGGGCAGACTAACTATGGCTACACCTTC.

This clonotype was detected only a few times. The chain uses TRBV27 and TRBJ2-4; 10 positions match TRBD2. Losses at the gene ends were 5 bases for V and 6 bases for J; bases not matched to a gene: 10. The germline CDR1 and CDR2 sequences are MNHEY and SMNVEV (reference sequence). This CDR3 spans 16 amino acids. The CDR3 nucleotides read TGTGCCAGCAGTGGGAGGACTAGCGGAGGGGGAAACATTCAGTACTTC. This sequence encodes CASSGRTSGGGNIQYF.

This clonotype was observed a few times. CDR3 protein: CASRLTGSNQPQHF. The CDR3 region has the DNA TGTGCCAGCAGGTTGACAGGTTCCAATCAGCCCCAGCATTTT. V and J are TRBV6-1 and TRBJ1-5, with D possibly matching TRBD1 (6 bases). V was clipped by 6 bases and J by 3 bases, with 12 bases between them. Germline V gives CDR1 MNHNS, CDR2 SASEGT. The CDR3 has 14 residues.

V usage is TRBV19 and J usage is TRBJ2-7; D is perhaps TRBD2 (5 bases). Germline V gene data show CDR1 as LNHDA and CDR2 as SQIVND (reference sequence). Trimming removed 3 bases at V and 2 bases at J, with 8 bases between. The CDR3 contains 13 residues. The CDR3 coding sequence is TGTGCCAGTAGTATGGGGAGTCCCTACGAGCAGTACTTC. The encoded protein is CASSMGSPYEQYF.

The rearrangement links TRBV7-9 to TRBJ2-5; maybe TRBD2 (5 bases). V was cut by 2 bases and J by 1 base, with 17 bases left in between. Germline V lookup: CDR1 SEHNR, CDR2 FQNEAQ (reference sequence). The CDR3 loop spans 17 amino acids. As DNA, the CDR3 is TGTGCCAGCAGCTTACGTAGGGCTGCGACTATCCAAGAGACCCAGTACTTC. Translated, it gives CASSLRRAATIQETQYF. Looking up the rest from reference TRBV7-9 and TRBJ2-5 gives the full variable domain: DTGVSQNPRHKITKRGQNVTFRCDPISEHNRLYWYRQTLGQGPEFLTYFQNEAQLEKSRLLSDRFSAERPKGSFSTLEIQRTEQGDSAMYLCASSLRRAATIQETQYFGPGTRLLVL.

This clonotype was observed a handful of times. The chain employs TRBV2 and TRBJ1-5; 8 positions match TRBD1. Germline lookup yields CDR1 SNHLY and CDR2 FYNNEI. This CDR3 has 15 amino acids. The V and J ends lost 8 bases and 2 bases, in that order; junction bases with no gene match: 8. In DNA form, the CDR3 reads TGTGCCAGCTCAAACCAGGGGGCCGGCAATCAGCCCCAGCATTTT. Translating it yields CASSNQGAGNQPQHF.

The sample holds many counts of this clonotype. The genes are TRBV6-2 or TRBV6-3 and TRBJ1-2, with a tentative D call TRBD1 (6 bases). This CDR3 contains 13 residues. V was trimmed by 6 bases and J by 8 bases, leaving 16 bases between them. The germline gives CDR1 MNHEY, CDR2 SVGEGT. The CDR3 spells CASSPKGGLGYTF. The DNA for the CDR3 is TGTGCCAGCAGCCCAAAAGGGGGGTTAGGCTACACCTTC.

This clonotype appeared a few times. The chain is built from TRBV5-1 and TRBJ2-5, with a weak D call TRBD2 (5 bases). CDR1 and CDR2 from the germline V gene are SGHRS and YFSETQ. The CDR3 has 15 amino acids. Trimming pared 0 bases from V and 1 base from J, leaving 10 bases between. The CDR3 nucleotides read TGCGCCAGCAGCTTGGCTGTCGGAGGCCAAGAGACCCAGTACTTC. Translated, it gives CASSLAVGGQETQYF.